The 19 T cell receptor beta chains reported below all come from one sample, sequenced in a study of beta chain features in type 1 diabetes. The whole isolated RNA underwent reverse transcription, so sequencing captured expressed TCRB transcripts. The protocol was immunoSEQ multiplex PCR, while the TCRdb copy is restricted to in-frame clones and leaves out a portion. The data hold about 180,000 clones, with roughly an eighth observed a single time. The material sequenced was central memory CD4+ T cells from blood. The source is a young woman in good health.

The chain combines TRBV28 with TRBJ1-5; the match to TRBD1 covers 9 bases. Trimming removed 4 bases from V and 0 bases from J; junction bases left unmatched: 4. Germline CDR1 and CDR2: MDHEN and SYDVKM. CDR3 length equals 16 residues. CDR3 sequence (DNA): TGTGCCAGCAGTTCAGGACAGGGGACTAGCAATCAGCCCCAGCATTTT. As protein: CASSSGQGTSNQPQHF. The complete variable domain, with remaining parts taken from reference TRBV28 and TRBJ1-5, reads DVKVTQSSRYLVKRTGEKVFLECVQDMDHENMFWYRQDPGLGLRLIYFSYDVKMKEKGDIPEGYSVSREKKERFSLILESASTNQTSMYLCASSSGQGTSNQPQHFGDGTRLSIL.

The genes are TRBV28 and TRBJ1-1, with 10 bases aligning to TRBD1. CDR1 is MDHEN and CDR2 is SYDVKM in the germline V gene. V dropped 4 bases and J dropped 4; count of bases not matched to a gene: 6. The CDR3 has 15 amino acids. The CDR3 region has the DNA TGTGCCAGCAGTTCGCCGAGACAGGGGGCCACTGAAGCTTTCTTT. Protein product: CASSSPRQGATEAFF.

The gene calls are TRBV7-9 and TRBJ2-4; the match to TRBD1 covers 9 bases. The V segment lost 3 bases and the J segment 4 bases; nucleotides outside the gene matches: 1. CDR1 SEHNR and CDR2 FQNEAQ come from the germline V gene (reference sequence). The CDR3 spans 14 residues. The CDR3 nucleotides read TGTGCCAGCAGCTTCGACAGGGGGAAAAACATTCAGTACTTC. It yields the protein CASSFDRGKNIQYF.

The chain has TRBV6-5 and TRBJ2-3; 9 bases line up with TRBD1. Germline loops: CDR1 MNHEY, CDR2 SVGAGI. Trimming took 2 bases from V and 0 from J; bases not matched to a gene: 3. CDR3 size: 16 residues. CDR3: CASSYGTGSSTDTQYF. The CDR3 DNA sequence: TGTGCCAGCAGTTACGGGACAGGGAGTAGCACAGATACGCAGTATTTT.

The chain has TRBV30 and TRBJ2-5; D may be TRBD2 (5 bases). Trimming shortened V by 1 base and J by 5 bases, and 14 bases separated the two germline ends. CDR3 length equals 14 residues. In germline, CDR1 is GTSNPN, CDR2 SVGIG (reference sequence). The CDR3 coding sequence is TGTGCCTGGAGTGGACTTCCCGGCGGGGAGACCCAGTACTTC. It encodes CAWSGLPGGETQYF.

This sequence joins TRBV2 and TRBJ1-5; no firm D call. CDR1 and CDR2 (germline): SNHLY, FYNNEI. CDR3 length: 13 amino acids. The V end was cut by 6 bases, the J end by 8 bases, with 14 bases between. The CDR3 DNA sequence: TGTGCCAGCAGGAGAGAAACCGGGGAGCCCCAGCATTTT. It translates to CASRRETGEPQHF.

The chain recombines TRBV7-3 with TRBJ2-2, with 13 bases aligning to TRBD2. Germline-derived CDR1 and CDR2 are SGHTA and FQGTGA. V was clipped by 0 bases and J by 0 bases; unmatched bases: 1. The CDR3 spans 18 residues. The CDR3 sequence is CASSLTLAGGANTGELFF. Written as DNA, the CDR3 is TGTGCCAGCAGCTTAACACTAGCGGGAGGGGCGAACACCGGGGAGCTGTTTTTT. Full variable domain (outside the CDR3, taken from reference TRBV7-3 and TRBJ2-2): GAGVSQTPSNKVTEKGKYVELRCDPISGHTALYWYRQSLGQGPEFLIYFQGTGAADDSGLPNDRFFAVRPEGSVSTLKIQRTERGDSAVYLCASSLTLAGGANTGELFFGEGSRLTVL.

This rearrangement joins TRBV7-9 to TRBJ2-1; 13 bases match TRBD2. Trimming cost V 0 bases and J 7 bases; bases outside gene matches: 3. The CDR3 runs to 16 residues. Germline loops: CDR1 SEHNR, CDR2 FQNEAQ (reference sequence). CDR3 in DNA: TGTGCCAGCAGCTTAGCCGGACTAGCGGGAGCGAATGAGCAGTTCTTC. As protein: CASSLAGLAGANEQFF.

This clone has just a few counts. The chain employs TRBV4-1 and TRBJ1-3, with D unclear. Germline assignment: CDR1 MGHRA and CDR2 YSYEKL. The V end lost 0 bases, the J end lost 3 bases, and 9 bases lay between the germline ends. This CDR3 comprises 15 residues. CDR3 residues: CASSQDGGRGNTIYF. CDR3 DNA sequence: TGCGCCAGCAGCCAAGATGGAGGACGTGGAAACACCATATATTTT.

This clone was seen more than once but under ten times. The gene calls are TRBV27 and TRBJ2-7; 12 positions match TRBD2. The V gene's germline CDR1 is MNHEY and CDR2 SMNVEV (reference sequence). CDR3 length: 16 residues. Trimming took 5 bases from V and 0 from J; bases not matched to a gene: 5. The CDR3 spells CASSIGLAGSSYEQYF. The CDR3 DNA reads as TGTGCCAGCAGTATTGGACTAGCGGGGAGCTCCTACGAGCAGTACTTC.

This clone was observed many times. V usage is TRBV21-1 and J usage is TRBJ2-3; the table's D call TRBD1 went unverified against the DNA. TRBV21-1 is given as a pseudogene. The CDR3 loop spans 14 amino acids. The CDR3 sequence: CASRLDRGTDTQYF. CDR3 sequence (DNA): TGTGCCAGCAGGTTGGACAGGGGGACAGATACGCAGTATTTT.

The chain recombines TRBV5-1 with TRBJ2-1; TRBD2 is a possible D gene (5 bases). V shed 3 bases and J shed 1 base, with 11 bases lying between them. Germline CDR1 SGHRS, CDR2 YFSETQ. The CDR3 totals 15 residues. The CDR3 spells CASSSFAGSYNEQFF. For the CDR3, the DNA is TGCGCCAGCAGCTCCTTTGCGGGTTCCTACAATGAGCAGTTCTTC.

The CDR3 region has the DNA TGCAGCGTTGAAGAAAGGGGGCGGACGAATAACTATGGCTACACCTTC. It is translated as CSVEERGRTNNYGYTF. This chain links TRBV29-1 with TRBJ1-2; 7 bases fit TRBD1. There are 16 residues in the CDR3. Germline-derived CDR1 and CDR2 are SQVTM and ANQGSEA. Losses at the gene ends were 0 bases for V and 1 base for J; bases not matched to a gene: 8.

The rearrangement links TRBV7-2 to TRBJ2-1; TRBD2 matches at 7 bases. CDR1 is SGHTA and CDR2 is FQGNSA in the germline V gene. The CDR3 contains 17 residues. V dropped 5 bases and J dropped 4; count of bases not matched to a gene: 14. The CDR3 region is CASSSRAGSVLYNEQFF. The CDR3 DNA sequence: TGTGCCAGCAGCAGCCGAGCGGGGTCTGTCCTATACAATGAGCAGTTCTTC.

This clone turned up a few times. The chain employs TRBV18 and TRBJ1-5; D unresolved. Trimming removed 3 bases at V and 0 bases at J, with 12 bases between. This CDR3 is 16 amino acids long. Germline V gene data show CDR1 as KGHSH and CDR2 as LQKENI. CDR3 sequence: CASSPPGGNSNQPQHF. CDR3 DNA: TGTGCCAGCTCACCCCCCGGCGGAAATAGCAATCAGCCCCAGCATTTT.

This clone was counted between two and nine times. V and J are TRBV29-1 and TRBJ1-2; weak D call: TRBD1 (6 bases). The CDR3 sequence is 13 residues long. V gave up 3 bases and J gave up 4 bases, with 12 bases separating them. Germline V gene lookup returns CDR1 SQVTM and CDR2 ANQGSEA. CDR3 nucleotide sequence: TGCAGCGTTGACCGGACAGCCGGCTATGGCTACACCTTC. It yields the protein CSVDRTAGYGYTF.

This clone was seen a few times. J is TRBJ2-1 and V is TRBV30; 8 nucleotides line up with TRBD2. Looked up from germline, CDR1 is GTSNPN and CDR2 is SVGIG (reference sequence). The CDR3 spans 17 residues. Trimming removed 1 base from V and 2 bases from J; junction bases left unmatched: 10. The CDR3 is CAWSGRRGRIPYNEQFF. The CDR3 DNA follows: TGTGCCTGGAGTGGGAGACGCGGGAGGATCCCCTACAATGAGCAGTTCTTC.

This sequence joins TRBV29-1 and TRBJ2-5; possible D gene TRBD2, 5 bases. This CDR3 contains 13 residues. V lost 7 bases, J lost 5 bases, and 17 bases lay in between. CDR1 is SQVTM, CDR2 ANQGSEA, per germline. The CDR3 coding sequence is TGCAGCGCCTCCCATGACTATTTTGAGACCCAGTACTTC. Its translation is CSASHDYFETQYF.

This clone was seen a handful of times. The V gene is TRBV7-2, the J gene TRBJ2-1; 8 bases agree with TRBD1. V lost 1 base and J lost 4; bases outside the gene matches: 9. The CDR3 is 17 residues long. Germline CDR1 is SGHTA and CDR2 is FQGNSA. CDR3 DNA sequence: TGTGCCAGCAGCTTAGAAGGTTTCGGACAGGGATACAATGAGCAGTTCTTC. Translating gives CASSLEGFGQGYNEQFF.